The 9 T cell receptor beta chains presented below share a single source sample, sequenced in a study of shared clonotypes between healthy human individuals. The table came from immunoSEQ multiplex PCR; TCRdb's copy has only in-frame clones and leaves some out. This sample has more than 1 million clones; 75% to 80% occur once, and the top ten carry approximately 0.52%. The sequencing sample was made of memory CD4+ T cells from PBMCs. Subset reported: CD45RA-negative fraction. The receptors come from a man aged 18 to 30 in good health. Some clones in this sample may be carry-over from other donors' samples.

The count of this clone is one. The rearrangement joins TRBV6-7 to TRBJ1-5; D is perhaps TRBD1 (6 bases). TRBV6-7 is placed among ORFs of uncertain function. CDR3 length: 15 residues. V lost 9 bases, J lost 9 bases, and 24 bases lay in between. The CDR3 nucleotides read TGTGCCAGAAAAGGAGGGGGAAGGCCCCCTGGGCCCCAGCATTTT. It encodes CARKGGGRPPGPQHF.

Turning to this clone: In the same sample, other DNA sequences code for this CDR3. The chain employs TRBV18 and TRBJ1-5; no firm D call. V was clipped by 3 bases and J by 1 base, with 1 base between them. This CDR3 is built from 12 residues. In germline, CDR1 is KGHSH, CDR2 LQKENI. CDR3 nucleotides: TGTGCCAGCTCACCGAGCAATCAGCCCCAGCATTTT. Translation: CASSPSNQPQHF.

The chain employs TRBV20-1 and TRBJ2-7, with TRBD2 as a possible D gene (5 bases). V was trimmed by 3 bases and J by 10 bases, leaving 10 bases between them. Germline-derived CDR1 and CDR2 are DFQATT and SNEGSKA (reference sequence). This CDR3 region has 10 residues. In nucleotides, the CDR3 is TGCAGTGCTAGGTTGGACTTTCAGTACTTC. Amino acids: CSARLDFQYF.

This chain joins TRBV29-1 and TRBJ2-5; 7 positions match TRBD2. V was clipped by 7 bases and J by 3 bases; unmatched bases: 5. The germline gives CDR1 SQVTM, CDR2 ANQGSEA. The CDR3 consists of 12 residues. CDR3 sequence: CSGHRGEETQYF. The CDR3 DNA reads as TGCAGCGGTCATCGGGGGGAAGAGACCCAGTACTTC.

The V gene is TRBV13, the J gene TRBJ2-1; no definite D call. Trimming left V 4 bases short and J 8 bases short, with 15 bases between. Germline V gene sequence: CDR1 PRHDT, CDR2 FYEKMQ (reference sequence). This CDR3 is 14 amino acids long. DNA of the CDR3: TGTGCCAGCAGCTCTAGATCCTCCGATCATGAGCAGTTCTTC. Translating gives CASSSRSSDHEQFF. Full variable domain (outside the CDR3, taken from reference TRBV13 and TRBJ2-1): AAGVIQSPRHLIKEKRETATLKCYPIPRHDTVYWYQQGPGQDPQFLISFYEKMQSDKGSIPDRFSAQQFSDYHSELNMSSLELGDSALYFCASSSRSSDHEQFFGPGTRLTVL.

The CDR3 coding sequence is TGCGCCAGCAGCCAAGGGACAGGGGAAGAAAAACTGTTTTTT. Translating gives CASSQGTGEEKLFF. V is TRBV4-3 and J is TRBJ1-4; 9 bases map to TRBD1. Germline CDR1 and CDR2: LGHNA and YSLEER. V gave up 1 base and J gave up 8 bases; unmatched junction bases: 2. There are 14 residues in the CDR3.

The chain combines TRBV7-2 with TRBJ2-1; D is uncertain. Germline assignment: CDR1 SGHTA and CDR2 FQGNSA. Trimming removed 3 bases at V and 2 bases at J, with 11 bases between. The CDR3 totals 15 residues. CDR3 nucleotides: TGTGCCAGCAGCTTCGGCCCCGTAACCTACAATGAGCAGTTCTTC. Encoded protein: CASSFGPVTYNEQFF.

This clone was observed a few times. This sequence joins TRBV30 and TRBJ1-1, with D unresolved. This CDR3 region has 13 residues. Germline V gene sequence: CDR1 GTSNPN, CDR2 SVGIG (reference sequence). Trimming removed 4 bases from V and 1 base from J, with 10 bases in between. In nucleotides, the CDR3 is TGTGCCTGGAATAATGGAGCGAACACTGAAGCTTTCTTT. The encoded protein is CAWNNGANTEAFF.

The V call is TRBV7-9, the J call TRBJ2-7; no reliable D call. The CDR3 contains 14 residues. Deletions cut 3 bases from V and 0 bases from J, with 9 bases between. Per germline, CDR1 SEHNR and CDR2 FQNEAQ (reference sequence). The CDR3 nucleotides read TGTGCCAGCAGCTTTCTGGCGGACTCCTACGAGCAGTACTTC. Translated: CASSFLADSYEQYF.